Listed below are T cell receptor beta chains from one sample, sequenced in a study of technical replicates of blood from several donors. Method: immunoSEQ multiplex PCR; TCRdb's copy keeps in-frame clones and lacks some. Of over 70,000 clones listed, 96% are singletons. The sequenced material came from T cells isolated from PBMCs. Receptors were obtained from a human donor in good health. CDR3s include the opening cysteine and the closing phenylalanine or tryptophan. The order of the fields is CDR3 protein, CDR3 DNA, D gene, V gene, clone size, J gene. The D gene is left open where the match is weak. Part of the rows lack a size; the others show once, few, many or a class for expanded clones.

CASSEYRVGTGELFF,TGTGCCAGCAGCGAATACAGGGTAGGAACCGGGGAGCTGTTTTTT,-,TRBV5-4,-,TRBJ2-2
CASSPGRVNTDTQYF,TGTGCCAGCTCACCGGGGAGGGTAAACACAGATACGCAGTATTTT,TRBD2,TRBV18,-,TRBJ2-3
CASSPGTSGTDTQYF,TGTGCCAGCAGTCCTGGGACTAGCGGCACAGATACGCAGTATTTT,TRBD2,TRBV27,once,TRBJ2-3
CSVGLAGKSSYNEQFF,TGCAGCGTGGGTCTAGCGGGGAAGAGCTCCTACAATGAGCAGTTCTTC,TRBD2,TRBV29-1,once,TRBJ2-1
CASRVSSGNTIYF,TGTGCCAGTAGGGTGAGCTCTGGAAACACCATATATTTT,-,TRBV19,-,TRBJ1-3
CASGDSLSGRANVLTF,TGTGCCAGCGGGGACAGCCTCTCTGGGAGGGCCAACGTCCTGACTTTC,TRBD1,TRBV25-1,once,TRBJ2-6
CASRKAGVKTGELFF,TGTGCCAGCAGGAAAGCGGGAGTGAAGACCGGGGAGCTGTTTTTT,TRBD2,TRBV28,once,TRBJ2-2
CASRQDRSNANTGELFF,TGCGCCAGCAGACAAGACAGGTCCAACGCGAACACCGGGGAGCTGTTTTTT,-,TRBV5-1,-,TRBJ2-2
CSARISGVYEQYF,TGCAGCGCTCGGATTAGCGGGGTATACGAGCAGTACTTC,TRBD2,TRBV29-1,-,TRBJ2-7
CASSLDLSGRTDTQYF,TGTGCCAGCAGCTTAGATCTGAGCGGGAGAACAGATACGCAGTATTTT,TRBD2,TRBV7-9,-,TRBJ2-3
CASSLAGGSYEQYF,TGCGCCAGCAGCTTGGCAGGGGGCTCTTACGAGCAGTACTTC,TRBD1,TRBV5-1,-,TRBJ2-7
CAWSVSGGNQPQHF,TGTGCCTGGAGTGTCTCGGGGGGCAATCAGCCCCAGCATTTT,-,TRBV30,-,TRBJ1-5
CASSLDRFNYGYTF,TGTGCCAGCAGCCTGGACAGGTTCAACTATGGCTACACCTTC,TRBD1,TRBV2,-,TRBJ1-2
CASSNAGTGLLAQYF,TGTGCCAGCTCTAACGCCGGGACAGGCCTTTTGGCCCAGTACTTC,TRBD1,TRBV6-5,once,TRBJ2-5
CASSHSGSGGNEQFF,TGTGCCAGCAGCCATAGCGGGAGTGGGGGCAATGAGCAGTTCTTC,TRBD2,TRBV28,-,TRBJ2-1
CASSPSAGVTEAFF,TGTGCCAGTAGCCCCTCAGCGGGGGTCACTGAAGCTTTCTTT,-,TRBV19,-,TRBJ1-1
CASTKRETSTDTQYF,TGTGCCAGCACCAAGAGGGAAACTAGCACAGATACGCAGTATTTT,-,TRBV6-5,-,TRBJ2-3
CASSFGGPDTEAFF,TGTGCCAGCAGCTTCGGGGGGCCTGACACTGAAGCTTTCTTT,-,TRBV5-6,-,TRBJ1-1
CASSFSSGGNIQYF,TGTGCCAGCAGCTTTTCTAGCGGGGGAAACATTCAGTACTTC,TRBD2,TRBV11-2,once,TRBJ2-4
CASSPGQGRSNTGELFF,TGTGCCAGCTCGCCGGGACAGGGACGTTCGAACACCGGGGAGCTGTTTTTT,TRBD1,TRBV9,-,TRBJ2-2
CAISDPDRGTEAFF,TGTGCCATCAGTGACCCCGACAGGGGAACTGAAGCTTTCTTT,TRBD1,TRBV10-3,-,TRBJ1-1
CASKASGSPYNEQFF,TGTGCCAGCAAAGCTAGCGGGAGCCCCTACAATGAGCAGTTCTTC,TRBD2,TRBV2,few,TRBJ2-1
CASSWMSADAADLYGYTF,TGCGCCAGCAGCTGGATGTCGGCGGATGCTGCAGACCTCTATGGCTACACCTTC,-,TRBV5-1,-,TRBJ1-2
CASTLDRGSTDTQYF,TGTGCCAGCACCTTGGACAGGGGGAGCACAGATACGCAGTATTTT,TRBD1,TRBV6-1,-,TRBJ2-3
CASSAGGQGRTEAFF,TGTGCCAGCAGCGCGGGGGGACAGGGGAGGACTGAAGCTTTCTTT,TRBD1,TRBV9,-,TRBJ1-1
CASSTVAGGREQFF,TGTGCCAGCAGTACCGTGGCGGGAGGGAGGGAGCAGTTCTTC,TRBD2,TRBV6-5,-,TRBJ2-1
CASSTRGEETQYF,TGTGCCAGTAGCACTAGAGGAGAAGAGACCCAGTACTTC,-,TRBV19,-,TRBJ2-5
CASIATYTGELFF,TGTGCCAGCATAGCCACGTACACCGGGGAGCTGTTTTTT,-,TRBV2,-,TRBJ2-2
CASSSADHVGDTQYF,TGTGCCAGCAGTTCCGCCGACCATGTCGGGGATACGCAGTATTTT,-,TRBV28,-,TRBJ2-3
CASSEPVDSANYGYTF,TGTGCCAGCAGTGAACCCGTCGACAGCGCTAACTATGGCTACACCTTC,-,TRBV6-1,-,TRBJ1-2
CASSLNTGMVETQYF,TGTGCCAGCAGTTTAAATACAGGGATGGTGGAGACCCAGTACTTC,-,TRBV28,-,TRBJ2-5
CASSIDSSNQPQHF,TGCGCCAGCAGCATCGACAGTAGCAATCAGCCCCAGCATTTT,-,TRBV5-1,-,TRBJ1-5
CASSSTATNEKLFF,TGTGCCAGCTCATCGACAGCTACTAATGAAAAACTGTTTTTT,-,TRBV18,-,TRBJ1-4
CAGTDRVTAKNIQYF,TGTGCCGGCACCGACAGGGTCACAGCCAAAAACATTCAGTACTTC,TRBD1,TRBV2,once,TRBJ2-4
CASSRFGPETQYF,TGTGCCAGCAGTAGGTTTGGGCCAGAGACCCAGTACTTC,-,TRBV27,-,TRBJ2-5
CASGQGAFNSDGYTF,TGTGCCAGCGGACAGGGGGCCTTTAATAGCGATGGCTACACCTTC,TRBD1,TRBV6-1,-,TRBJ1-2
CASSPQGQGGGYTF,TGTGCCAGCAGCCCCCAGGGACAGGGCGGTGGCTACACCTTC,TRBD1,TRBV6-5,once,TRBJ1-2
CASSIRRTGIYEQYF,TGTGCCAGTAGTATAAGGAGGACAGGAATTTACGAGCAGTACTTC,TRBD1,TRBV19,-,TRBJ2-7
CASSLAAAGVPYEQYF,TGTGCCAGCAGCTTAGCGGCGGCGGGTGTGCCCTACGAGCAGTACTTC,-,TRBV7-6,-,TRBJ2-7
CASSLEKYSGNTIYF,TGTGCCAGCAGCCTCGAGAAGTACTCTGGAAACACCATATATTTT,-,TRBV4-2,-,TRBJ1-3
CASSESLGGPYGYTF,TGTGCCAGCAGTGAATCCCTCGGGGGTCCCTATGGCTACACCTTC,-,TRBV6-1,-,TRBJ1-2
CASSLSRTSNKQYF,TGTGCCAGCAGCTTGTCCCGTACCTCCAACAAGCAGTACTTC,-,TRBV5-8,-,TRBJ2-7
CASSPMGDGAVGNTIYF,TGTGCCAGCAGCCCCATGGGAGACGGAGCGGTTGGAAACACCATATATTTT,-,TRBV7-9,-,TRBJ1-3
CASSTGTSQETQYF,TGTGCCAGTAGTACCGGGACTAGCCAAGAGACCCAGTACTTC,TRBD2,TRBV19,-,TRBJ2-5
CASSFGTISKTYEQYF,TGCGCCAGCAGCTTTGGGACAATCTCCAAAACCTACGAGCAGTACTTC,-,TRBV5-1,-,TRBJ2-7